This T cell receptor beta chain was obtained from a study of T cells in Graves' hyperthyroidism and ophthalmopathy. The diagnoses drew upon clinical symptoms, serum thyroxine and TRAb, thyroid ultrasound and orbital computed tomography. Each 10 ml fresh peripheral blood draw supplied the PBMCs. CDR3 length equals 16 residues. Per the germline V gene, CDR1 is SNHLY and CDR2 is FYNNEI. V dropped 7 bases and J dropped 7; count of bases not matched to a gene: 14. This clonotype showed up many times. RNA transcripts provided the source from which TCR beta CDR3 regions were amplified. A first-round RT-PCR of the TCR CDR3 used the HTBI primer set. MiXCR, run by TCRdb on the multiplex PCR reads, gives a single entry per CDR3 protein. The sample carries nearly 600,000 distinct CDR3 sequences, about 14% recorded once.

The chain links TRBV2 to TRBJ1-4; TRBD1 matches at 8 bases. The sample comprised blood. The sequence came from a woman aged 30 to 39 with Graves' hyperthyroidism that later progressed to Graves' ophthalmopathy. The CDR3, as DNA: TGTGCCAGCATCTATTTTGGGACAGGAGGAAGTGAAAAACTGTTTTTT. This codes for CASIYFGTGGSEKLFF. The full variable domain, with the rest looked up from reference TRBV2 and TRBJ1-4, is EPEVTQTPSHQVTQMGQEVILRCVPISNHLYFYWYRQILGQKVEFLVSFYNNEISEKSEIFDDQFSVERPDGSNFTLKIRSTKLEDSAMYFCASIYFGTGGSEKLFFGSGTQLSVL.